Shown below are 8 T cell receptor beta chains from a single sample sequenced in a study of shared clonotypes between healthy human individuals. The method was immunoSEQ multiplex PCR; TCRdb's version includes in-frame clones alone and lacks a portion of them. The sample lists about 1.5 million clones; 95% to 99% were seen once. The sample comprised naive CD4+ T cells sorted from blood. Noted subset: CD45RA+ positively selected. The receptors here all came from a man aged 30-40 years in good health.

Comment on this clone: At one end, the junction sequence differs from germline, possibly due to a read error. This rearrangement joins TRBV7-6 to TRBJ2-3; no reliable D call. The length of the CDR3 is 14 residues. Germline V lookup: CDR1 SGHVS, CDR2 FNYEAQ. Here the CDR3 reads CASSLAGNTDTRYF. For the CDR3, the DNA is TGTGCCAGCAGCTTAGCGGGAAACACAGATACGCGGTATTTT. Supplemented by reference TRBV7-6 and TRBJ2-3, the full variable domain reads GAGVSQSPRYKVTKRGQDVALRCDPISGHVSLYWYRQALGQGPEFLTYFNYEAQQDKSGLPNDRFSAERPEGSISTLTIQRTEQRDSAMYRCASSLAGNTDTRYFGPGTRLTVL.

The chain joins TRBV4-1 to TRBJ1-2; possibly TRBD1 for D (5 bases). Germline loops: CDR1 MGHRA, CDR2 YSYEKL. This CDR3 spans 14 amino acids. The germline V and J ends were trimmed by 1 base and 4 bases, with 10 bases remaining between them. CDR3 residues: CASSQGTGGYGYTF. The CDR3, as DNA: TGCGCCAGCAGCCAAGGCACGGGGGGCTATGGCTACACCTTC.

This clone showed up just once. The V call is TRBV27, the J call TRBJ2-7, with TRBD2 matching 13 bases. The trim removed 2 bases at V and 10 bases at J, leaving 5 bases unmatched. Germline V gene data show CDR1 as MNHEY and CDR2 as SMNVEV (reference sequence). The CDR3 spans 14 residues. The CDR3 is CASSLLRTSGSQYF. In DNA form, the CDR3 reads TGTGCCAGCAGTTTACTTCGGACTAGCGGGAGTCAGTACTTC.

The chain carries TRBV7-9 and TRBJ2-1; D may be TRBD1 or TRBD2 (6 bases each). Looked up from germline, CDR1 is SEHNR and CDR2 is FQNEAQ (reference sequence). The CDR3 has 15 residues. The V gene lost 1 base and the J gene lost 8 bases, with 15 bases spanning the gap. For the CDR3, the DNA is TGTGCCAGCAGCTTAGGGGGGGCGCAGGGCTATGAGCAGTTCTTC. It specifies CASSLGGAQGYEQFF.

V is TRBV5-1 and J is TRBJ1-2; perhaps TRBD1 as D (6 bases). Germline V gene sequence: CDR1 SGHRS, CDR2 YFSETQ. This CDR3 has 13 amino acids. V lost 0 bases and J lost 8, with 11 bases in between. CDR3 DNA sequence: TGCGCCAGCAGCTTGGATGGGGGCAAAGGCTACACCTTC. It yields the protein CASSLDGGKGYTF.

The chain is built from TRBV27 and TRBJ2-2; D unclear. V lost 0 bases, J lost 5 bases, and 7 bases lay in between. The CDR3 has 14 residues. In germline, CDR1 is MNHEY, CDR2 SMNVEV (reference sequence). The CDR3 bases are TGTGCCAGCAGTTTATCGTACTTGACCGGGGAGCTGTTTTTT. This gives the protein CASSLSYLTGELFF.

The chain recombines TRBV4-3 with TRBJ1-2, with D perhaps matching TRBD1 (5 bases). The germline CDR1 and CDR2 sequences are LGHNA and YSLEER. Trimming left V 2 bases short and J 5 bases short, with 30 bases between. The CDR3 extends over 20 amino acids. CDR3 coding DNA: TGCGCCAGCAGCCAATCAAAAAGTCCCCGCGGGACTCGAGGGGCTTATGGCTACACCTTC. It yields the protein CASSQSKSPRGTRGAYGYTF.

J is TRBJ2-7 and V is TRBV13; D is uncertain. Germline-derived CDR1 and CDR2 are PRHDT and FYEKMQ (reference sequence). V was clipped by 5 bases and J by 3 bases, with 20 bases between them. The CDR3 is made up of 16 amino acids. This chain's CDR3 is CASSADGFTNYYEQYF. For the CDR3, the DNA is TGTGCCAGCAGCGCGGACGGATTTACTAACTACTACGAGCAGTACTTC.